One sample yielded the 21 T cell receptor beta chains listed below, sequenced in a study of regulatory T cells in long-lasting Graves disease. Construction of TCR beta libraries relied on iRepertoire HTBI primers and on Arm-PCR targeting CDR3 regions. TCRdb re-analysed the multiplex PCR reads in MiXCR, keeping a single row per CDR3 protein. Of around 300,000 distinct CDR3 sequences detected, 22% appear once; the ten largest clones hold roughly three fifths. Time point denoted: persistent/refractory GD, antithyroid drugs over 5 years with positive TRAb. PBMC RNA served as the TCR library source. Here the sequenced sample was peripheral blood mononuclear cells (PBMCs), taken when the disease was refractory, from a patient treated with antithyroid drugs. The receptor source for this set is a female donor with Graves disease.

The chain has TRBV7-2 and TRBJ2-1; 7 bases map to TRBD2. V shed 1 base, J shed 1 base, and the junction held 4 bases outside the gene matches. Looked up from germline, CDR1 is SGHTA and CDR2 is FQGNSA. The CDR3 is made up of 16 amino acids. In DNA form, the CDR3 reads TGTGCCAGCAGCTTAGTGGTGGGAGGGTCCTACAATGAGCAGTTCTTC. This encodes CASSLVVGGSYNEQFF.

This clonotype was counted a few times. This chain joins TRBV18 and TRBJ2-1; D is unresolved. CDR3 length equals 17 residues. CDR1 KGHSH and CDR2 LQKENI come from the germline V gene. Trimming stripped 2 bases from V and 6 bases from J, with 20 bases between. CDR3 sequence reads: CASSPSTGLVGGNEQFF. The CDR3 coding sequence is TGTGCCAGCTCACCATCTACGGGTCTGGTGGGTGGCAATGAGCAGTTCTTC.

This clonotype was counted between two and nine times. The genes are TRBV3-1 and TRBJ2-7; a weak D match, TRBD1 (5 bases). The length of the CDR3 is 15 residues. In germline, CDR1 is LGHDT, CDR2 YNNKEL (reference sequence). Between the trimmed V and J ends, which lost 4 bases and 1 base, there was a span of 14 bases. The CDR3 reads CASSLAWGGSYEQYF. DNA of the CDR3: TGTGCCAGCAGCCTCGCGTGGGGCGGTTCCTACGAGCAGTACTTC.

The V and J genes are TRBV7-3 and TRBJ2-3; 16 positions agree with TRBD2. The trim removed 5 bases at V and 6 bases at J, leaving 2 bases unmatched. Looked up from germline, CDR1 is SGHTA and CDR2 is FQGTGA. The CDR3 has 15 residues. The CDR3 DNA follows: TGTGCCAGCAGCCCGGGACTAGCGGGAGGGGATACGCAGTATTTT. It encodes CASSPGLAGGDTQYF.

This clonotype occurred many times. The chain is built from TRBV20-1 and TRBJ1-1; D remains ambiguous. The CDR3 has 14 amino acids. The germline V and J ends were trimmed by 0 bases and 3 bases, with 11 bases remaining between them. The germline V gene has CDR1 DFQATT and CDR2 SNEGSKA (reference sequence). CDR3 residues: CSAREEGRYTEAFF. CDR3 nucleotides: TGCAGTGCTAGAGAAGAGGGCCGGTACACTGAAGCTTTCTTT.

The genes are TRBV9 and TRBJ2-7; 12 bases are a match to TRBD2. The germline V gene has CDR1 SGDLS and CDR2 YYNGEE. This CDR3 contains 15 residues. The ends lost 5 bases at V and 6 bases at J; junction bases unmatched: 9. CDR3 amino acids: CASSEGLAGISEQYF. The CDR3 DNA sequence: TGTGCCAGCAGTGAAGGACTAGCGGGAATTTCCGAGCAGTACTTC.

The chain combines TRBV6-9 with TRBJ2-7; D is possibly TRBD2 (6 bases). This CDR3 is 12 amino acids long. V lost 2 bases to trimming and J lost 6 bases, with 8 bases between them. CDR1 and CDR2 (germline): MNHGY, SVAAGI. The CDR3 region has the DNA TGTGCCAGCAGTTATGCCGGGGGCGAGCAGTACTTC. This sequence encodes CASSYAGGEQYF.

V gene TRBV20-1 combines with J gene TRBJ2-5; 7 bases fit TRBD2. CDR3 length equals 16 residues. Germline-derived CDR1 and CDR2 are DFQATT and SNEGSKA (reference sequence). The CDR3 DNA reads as TGCAGCGGGCACACGGGGGGAGGTCCCACCCAAGAGACCCAGTACTTC. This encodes CSGHTGGGPTQETQYF.

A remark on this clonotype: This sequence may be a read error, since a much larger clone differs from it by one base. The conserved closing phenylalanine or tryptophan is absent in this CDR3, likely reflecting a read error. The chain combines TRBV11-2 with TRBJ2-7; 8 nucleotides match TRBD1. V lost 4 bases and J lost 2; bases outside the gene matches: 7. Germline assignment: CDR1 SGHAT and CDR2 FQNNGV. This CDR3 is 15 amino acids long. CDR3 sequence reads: CASSSERTGPYEQYL. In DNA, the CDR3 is TGTGCCAGCAGCTCCGAACGGACAGGGCCCTACGAGCAGTACCTC.

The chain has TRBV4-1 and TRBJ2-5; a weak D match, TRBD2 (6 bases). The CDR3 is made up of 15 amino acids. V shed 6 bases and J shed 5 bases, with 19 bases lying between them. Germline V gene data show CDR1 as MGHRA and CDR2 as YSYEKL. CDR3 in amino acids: CASSLRLGLGETQYF. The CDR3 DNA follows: TGCGCCAGCAGTCTCAGGCTGGGACTCGGTGAGACCCAGTACTTC.

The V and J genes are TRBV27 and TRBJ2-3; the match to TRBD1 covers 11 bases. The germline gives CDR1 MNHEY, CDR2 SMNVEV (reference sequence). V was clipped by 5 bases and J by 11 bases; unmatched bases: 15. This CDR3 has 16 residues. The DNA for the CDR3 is TGTGCCAGCAGTGCCCCCCAGGACAGGGGGCGGTATGGGCAGTATTTT. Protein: CASSAPQDRGRYGQYF.

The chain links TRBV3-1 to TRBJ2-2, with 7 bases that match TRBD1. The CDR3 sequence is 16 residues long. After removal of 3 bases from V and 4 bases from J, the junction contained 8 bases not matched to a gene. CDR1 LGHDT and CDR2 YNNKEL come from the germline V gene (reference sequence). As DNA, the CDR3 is TGTGCCAGCAGCCAGGACCGGGACAGTATCACCGGGGAGCTGTTTTTT. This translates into CASSQDRDSITGELFF.

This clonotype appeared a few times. In nucleotides, the CDR3 is TGTGCCAGCGGGGGGACAGAGAATGAAAAACTGTTTTTT. Translation gives CASGGTENEKLFF. The chain couples TRBV6-1 to TRBJ1-4; the match to TRBD1 covers 7 bases. The CDR3 is made up of 13 amino acids. V lost 8 bases, J lost 5 bases, and 5 bases stayed unmatched. Germline V lookup: CDR1 MNHNS, CDR2 SASEGT.

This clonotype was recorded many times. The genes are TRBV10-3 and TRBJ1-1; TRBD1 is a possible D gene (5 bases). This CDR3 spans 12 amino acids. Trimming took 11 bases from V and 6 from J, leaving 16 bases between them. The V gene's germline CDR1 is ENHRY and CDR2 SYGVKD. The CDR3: CACGGISSEAFF. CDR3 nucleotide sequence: TGTGCCTGTGGGGGGATTAGCTCTGAAGCTTTCTTT.

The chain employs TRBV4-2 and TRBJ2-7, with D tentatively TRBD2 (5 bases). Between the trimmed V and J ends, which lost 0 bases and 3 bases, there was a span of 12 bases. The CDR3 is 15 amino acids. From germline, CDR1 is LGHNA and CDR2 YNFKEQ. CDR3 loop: CASSQELSGIYEQYF. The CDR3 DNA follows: TGTGCCAGCAGCCAAGAGTTAAGCGGCATCTACGAGCAGTACTTC.

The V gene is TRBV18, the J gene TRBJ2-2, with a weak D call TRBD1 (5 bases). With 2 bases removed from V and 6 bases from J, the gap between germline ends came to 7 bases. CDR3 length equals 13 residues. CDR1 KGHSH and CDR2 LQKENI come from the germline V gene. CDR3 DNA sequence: TGTGCCAGCTCACCAGAAGGGGCCGGGGAGCTGTTTTTT. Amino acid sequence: CASSPEGAGELFF.

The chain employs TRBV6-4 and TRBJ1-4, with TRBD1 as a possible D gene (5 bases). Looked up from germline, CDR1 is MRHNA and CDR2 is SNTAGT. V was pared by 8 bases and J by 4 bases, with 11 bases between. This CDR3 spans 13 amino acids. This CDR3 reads CASQGRINEKLFF. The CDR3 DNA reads TGTGCCAGCCAGGGACGGATTAATGAAAAACTGTTTTTT.

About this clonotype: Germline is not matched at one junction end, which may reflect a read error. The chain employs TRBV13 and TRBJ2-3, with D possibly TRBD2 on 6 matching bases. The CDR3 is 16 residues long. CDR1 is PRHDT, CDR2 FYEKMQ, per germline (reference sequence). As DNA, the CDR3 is TGTGCCAGCAGCGTCCTAGGACTACACAGCGGAGATGCGCAGTATTTT. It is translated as CASSVLGLHSGDAQYF.

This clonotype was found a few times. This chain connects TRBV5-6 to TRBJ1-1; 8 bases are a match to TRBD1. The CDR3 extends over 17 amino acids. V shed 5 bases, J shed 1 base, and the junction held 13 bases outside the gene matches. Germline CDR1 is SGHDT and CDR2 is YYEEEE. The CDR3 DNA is TGTGCCAGCAGGGGTCGTGACAGGGGTCGCGGGAACACTGAAGCTTTCTTT. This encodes CASRGRDRGRGNTEAFF.

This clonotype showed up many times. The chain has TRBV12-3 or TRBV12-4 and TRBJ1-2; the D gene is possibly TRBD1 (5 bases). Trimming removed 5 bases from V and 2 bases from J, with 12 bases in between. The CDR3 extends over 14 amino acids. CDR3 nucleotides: TGTGCCAGCAGTCCCGGGACGGTGAACTATGGCTACACCTTC. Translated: CASSPGTVNYGYTF.

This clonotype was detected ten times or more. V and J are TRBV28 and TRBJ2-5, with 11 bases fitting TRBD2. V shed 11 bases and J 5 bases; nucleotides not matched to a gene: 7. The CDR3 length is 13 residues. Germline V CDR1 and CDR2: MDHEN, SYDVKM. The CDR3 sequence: CAHGLAGWETQYF. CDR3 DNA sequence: TGTGCCCACGGACTAGCGGGTTGGGAGACCCAGTACTTC.